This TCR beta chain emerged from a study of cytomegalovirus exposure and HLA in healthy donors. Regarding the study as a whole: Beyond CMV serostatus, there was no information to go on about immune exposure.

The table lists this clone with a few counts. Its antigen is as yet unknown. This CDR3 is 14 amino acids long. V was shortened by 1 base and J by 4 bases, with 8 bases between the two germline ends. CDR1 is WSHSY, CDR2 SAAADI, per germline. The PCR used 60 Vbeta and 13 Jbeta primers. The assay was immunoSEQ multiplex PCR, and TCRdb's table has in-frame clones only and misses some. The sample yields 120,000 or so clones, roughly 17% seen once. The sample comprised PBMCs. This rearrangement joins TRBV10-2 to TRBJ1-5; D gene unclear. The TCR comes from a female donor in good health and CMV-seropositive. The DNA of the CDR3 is TGCGCCAGCAGTGAGTATAGGGAGAATCAGCCCCAGCATTTT. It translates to CASSEYRENQPQHF.